This T cell receptor (beta chain) was profiled in a study of CD8 T cells in ankylosing spondylitis. Broader study findings: Peripheral blood held disease-linked clones only at relatively low frequency, and these were CD8+. Roughly eight highly homologous variants formed a TCR beta motif that appeared characteristic of ankylosing spondylitis blood. Existing reports had already noted some motif variants in reactive arthritis synovial fluid and blood. Disease-associated clones were reportedly significantly overrepresented in matched ankylosing spondylitis synovial fluid.

Quantitative 5'-RACE was performed with molecular barcodes, and it yielded the TCR beta libraries. TCRdb itself ran the 5' RACE reads through MiXCR, one entry per CDR3 protein. The sample holds about 840,000 distinct CDR3 sequences, about 11% seen once. Concerning this clonotype: What it recognizes is unknown.

Germline V gene lookup returns CDR1 SGHRS and CDR2 YFSETQ. This CDR3 is built from 15 residues. V lost 1 base, J lost 5 bases, and 15 bases lay in between. This chain connects TRBV5-1 to TRBJ2-5; D might be TRBD2 (8 bases). Sequencing was done on a sample of blood, either unsorted or a sorted T cell fraction (not recorded which). The clonotype comes from a male donor with ankylosing spondylitis. CDR3 in DNA: TGCGCCAGCAGCTTGCAGGCGGGGGGACAGGAGACCCAGTACTTC. Translating gives CASSLQAGGQETQYF. The full variable domain, its missing parts supplied by reference TRBV5-1 and TRBJ2-5, is KAGVTQTPRYLIKTRGQQVTLSCSPISGHRSVSWYQQTPGQGLQFLFEYFSETQRNKGNFPGRFSGRQFSNSRSEMNVSTLELGDSALYLCASSLQAGGQETQYFGPGTRLLVL.